The TCR beta chain described here comes from a study of CD8 T cells in Susac syndrome. In its sample, this clonotype was seen once. Treatment-naive patients with stable or active relapsing-remitting disease were the multiple sclerosis controls. The CDR3 extends over 15 amino acids. Between the trimmed V and J ends, which lost 7 bases and 4 bases, there was a span of 18 bases. Looked up from germline, CDR1 is MNHEY and CDR2 is SMNVEV (reference sequence). A quantity of roughly 0.5 to 1 ug RNA underwent reverse transcription using random hexamers. Amplification of TCR beta CDR3 across 54 Vbeta and 13 Jbeta was performed with immunoSEQ multiplex PCR. TCRdb recomputed calls from the immunoSEQ multiplex PCR reads with MiXCR, one row per CDR3 protein. This sample yields 210,000 or so distinct CDR3 sequences, of which more than 85% are seen a single time; less than 0.15% belongs to the top ten.

This sequence joins TRBV27 and TRBJ2-3; D call uncertain. The TCR originated in a human donor with multiple sclerosis. The sequencing sample was made of CD8+ T cells from PBMCs. The CDR3 loop is CASTPLVGVPDTQYF. The DNA for the CDR3 is TGTGCCAGCACCCCCCTAGTGGGTGTCCCAGATACGCAGTATTTT.